This is a list of T cell receptor beta chains from one sample in a study of blood T cell repertoires in COVID-19. The repertoire was sequenced with immunoSEQ multiplex PCR; TCRdb's copy has only in-frame clones and lacks some. The sample yields about 250,000 clones, roughly 80% seen once. Sequenced sample: peripheral blood. Receptors were obtained from a person aged 65-85 years with COVID-19, enrolled during active disease. The CDR3 runs from the conserved cysteine through the conserved F or W. A D gene is named only where the DNA matches it firmly. Clone size appears in some rows only: once, few, many, or a class for an expanded clone.

size	V	D	length	J	DNA	CDR3
-	TRBV5-1	-	18	TRBJ1-1	TGCGCCAGCAGCTTGGCGGGGTTGGTGGGGGCGGAGAACACTGAAGCTTTCTTT	CASSLAGLVGAENTEAFF
-	TRBV7-2	TRBD2	14	TRBJ2-7	TGTGCCAGCAGCTTGGCGGGGGGCACCTACGAGCAGTACTTC	CASSLAGGTYEQYF
-	TRBV6-5	-	14	TRBJ1-1	TGTGCCAGCAGTTACTCGCGTAGGAACACTGAAGCTTTCTTT	CASSYSRRNTEAFF
-	TRBV19	TRBD2	17	TRBJ2-5	TGTGCCAGTAGTATTCGACTAGCGGGGGCATCCCAAGAGACCCAGTACTTC	CASSIRLAGASQETQYF
once	TRBV7-2	TRBD1	13	TRBJ2-3	TGTGCCAGCAGAGACAGGGGGACAGATACGCAGTATTTT	CASRDRGTDTQYF
few	TRBV6-5	-	12	TRBJ1-2	TGTGCCAGCACTACAGGAGACTATGGCTACACCTTC	CASTTGDYGYTF
-	TRBV29-1	-	15	TRBJ1-1	TGCAGCGTTGAAGATGTCGGGGTTTTAAGCACTGAAGCTTTCTTT	CSVEDVGVLSTEAFF
-	TRBV30	-	17	TRBJ1-6	TGTGCCTCCTCACTCCACGCACTGGGACAAGCAAATTCACCCCTCCACTTT	CASSLHALGQANSPLHF
-	TRBV10-3	TRBD1	14	TRBJ1-1	TGTGCCATCAGTAAGCAGGGGGGCTTGGGTGAAGCTTTCTTT	CAISKQGGLGEAFF
-	TRBV5-8	TRBD1	16	TRBJ1-4	TGTGCCAGCAGCCTCCTAATTGACAGGGCCTCGGAAAAACTGTTTTTT	CASSLLIDRASEKLFF
-	TRBV7-6	TRBD2	16	TRBJ2-5	TGTGCCAGCAGCCTTTATAGTGGGGGGGGTCAAGAGACCCAGTACTTC	CASSLYSGGGQETQYF
-	TRBV5-4	TRBD2	17	TRBJ2-5	TGTGCCAGCAGCTTGACTAGCGGGAGGAGTGGCCAAGAGACCCAGTACTTC	CASSLTSGRSGQETQYF
-	TRBV7-2	-	14	TRBJ1-4	TGTGCCAGCAGCGGCAGGCTCTTGGGTGAAAAACTGTTTTTT	CASSGRLLGEKLFF
-	TRBV5-6	-	17	TRBJ1-5	TGTGCCAGCAGCTTCTGGGGGGTGCAAGCCATAAATCAGCCCCAGCATTTT	CASSFWGVQAINQPQHF
-	TRBV5-6	-	13	TRBJ2-5	TGTGCCAGCAGCCAGGACAGCGAAGAGACCCAGTACTTC	CASSQDSEETQYF
-	TRBV6-2/TRBV6-3	TRBD1	18	TRBJ1-5	TGTGCCAGCAGTTACGAGGGCGGGACAGGCTTTAGCAATCAGCCCCAGCATTTT	CASSYEGGTGFSNQPQHF
once	TRBV6-5	-	12	TRBJ1-1	TGTGCCAGCAGGGCGGTGAACACTGAAGCTTTCTTT	CASRAVNTEAFF
-	TRBV30	TRBD1	16	TRBJ1-5	TGTGCCTGGAGTGTACGGGGACAGACCTTCAATCAGCCCCAGCATTTT	CAWSVRGQTFNQPQHF
once	TRBV5-8	TRBD1	14	TRBJ2-2	TGTGCCAGCAGCATGGACAGGGGGCCTGGGGAGCTGTTTTTT	CASSMDRGPGELFF
-	TRBV4-3	TRBD1	16	TRBJ1-6	TGCGCCAGCAGCCAGAGACTACAGGGGGCCACCTCACCCCTCCACTTT	CASSQRLQGATSPLHF
few	TRBV7-9	TRBD1	14	TRBJ1-2	TGTGCCAGCAGCTGGGACAGGGGGCAGGATGGCTACACCTTC	CASSWDRGQDGYTF
-	TRBV5-4	-	15	TRBJ2-7	TGTGCCAGCAGCGATGCCGGACAGTACTATTACGAGCAGTACTTC	CASSDAGQYYYEQYF
-	TRBV15	-	16	TRBJ2-1	TGTGCCACCAGCAGAGAGCTCGGGGATGTTAACAATGAGCAGTTCTTC	CATSRELGDVNNEQFF
-	TRBV2	-	15	TRBJ1-3	TGTGCCAGCAGCGCTACATGGAGCTCTGGAAACACCATATATTTT	CASSATWSSGNTIYF
-	TRBV27	-	14	TRBJ2-1	TGTGCCAGCAGTCGGAGCGTGACGAGTAATGAGCAGTTCTTC	CASSRSVTSNEQFF
-	TRBV10-3	-	12	TRBJ2-1	TGTGCCATCAACGAGGGTACCGATGAGCAGTTCTTC	CAINEGTDEQFF
-	TRBV6-2/TRBV6-3	TRBD1	13	TRBJ2-1	TGTGCCAGCAGTCGGACAGGGGCGGGTGAGCAGTTCTTC	CASSRTGAGEQFF
-	TRBV7-3	-	15	TRBJ1-2	TGTGCCAGCAGCTTACACCAGGGGCCGCAGGGGGGCTACACCTTC	CASSLHQGPQGGYTF
-	TRBV18	-	15	TRBJ2-1	TGTGCCAGCTCACCGAGTTTTGGAGGTGCTAAGGAGCAGTTCTTC	CASSPSFGGAKEQFF
-	TRBV14	TRBD1	16	TRBJ2-3	TGTGCCAGCAGCCGGGCTGAGGGGGCCGGCACAGATACGCAGTATTTT	CASSRAEGAGTDTQYF
-	TRBV6-5	TRBD2	15	TRBJ2-2	TGTGCCAGCAGTTATAGCGGGACGCAAGGCGGGGAGCTGTTTTTT	CASSYSGTQGGELFF
-	TRBV7-2	-	13	TRBJ1-5	TGTGCCAGCAGCTTAGTCTCCGGTCAGCCCCAGCATTTT	CASSLVSGQPQHF
-	TRBV19	-	17	TRBJ1-4	TGTGCCAGAGAACCCAGGCAGGGGACCTCAACTAATGAAAAACTGTTTTTT	CAREPRQGTSTNEKLFF
-	TRBV11-2	TRBD2	15	TRBJ2-1	TGTGCCAGCAGCTTAGGGCCTAGCGGGGCCAATGAGCAGTTCTTC	CASSLGPSGANEQFF
-	TRBV25-1	-	11	TRBJ2-1	TGTGCCAGCCTCTTGTACAATGAGCAGTTCTTC	CASLLYNEQFF
-	TRBV3-1/TRBV3-2	-	15	TRBJ2-1	TGTGCCAGCAGCCGGTCGTTGAGATCCGACAATGAGCAGTTCTTC	CASSRSLRSDNEQFF
-	TRBV28	TRBD2	20	TRBJ2-1	TGTGCCAGCAGTTTATGGCCGGGACTAGCGGGGGATAGGTCCTACAATGAGCAGTTCTTC	CASSLWPGLAGDRSYNEQFF
once	TRBV7-2	TRBD1	16	TRBJ1-1	TGTGCCAGCAGCCTCGCCGGGACAGCCTTGAACACTGAAGCTTTCTTT	CASSLAGTALNTEAFF
-	TRBV6-5	-	12	TRBJ2-5	TGTGCCAGCAGCAGGGATTGGGAGACCCAGTACTTC	CASSRDWETQYF
-	TRBV6-5	-	14	TRBJ2-1	TGTGCCAGCAGTCGTAGCGGTACTTACAATGAGCAGTTCTTC	CASSRSGTYNEQFF
-	TRBV4-2	-	16	TRBJ2-1	TGTGCCAGCAGCCAAGTCAACCCCGTAGCGTTCCATGAGCAGTTCTTC	CASSQVNPVAFHEQFF
-	TRBV6-2/TRBV6-3	-	12	TRBJ1-2	TGTGCCAGCAGTTACTCGGCGGGAGGCTACACCTTC	CASSYSAGGYTF
-	TRBV29-1	TRBD1	14	TRBJ1-1	TGCAGCTCCGTCCCCGACAGGGGGGGCACTGAAGCTTTCTTT	CSSVPDRGGTEAFF
-	TRBV7-9	-	11	TRBJ1-2	TGTGCCAGCACTACAGACTATGGCTACACCTTC	CASTTDYGYTF